Below are 8 T cell receptor beta chains sequenced from a single sample in a study of T-cell reconstitution after alpha-beta-depleted transplantation in children. Unique molecular identifiers tagged the TCRbeta library. TCRdb recomputed calls from the PCR reads with MiXCR, one row per CDR3 protein. This sample yields fewer than 250,000 distinct CDR3 sequences, of which roughly a sixth are seen a single time; about 45% belongs to the top ten. Sequencing was performed on PBMCs, mostly from graft donor cells, taken 360 days after TCRalphabeta/CD19-depleted stem cell transplant. Receptor source: a male patient between 2 and 9 years old who had a stem cell transplant for acute lymphoblastic leukemia, so the T cells may come from the graft donor.

This clonotype showed up just a few times. The chain has TRBV6-5 and TRBJ1-5, with D perhaps TRBD1 (5 bases). CDR1 and CDR2 (germline): MNHEY, SVGAGI. The CDR3 loop spans 13 amino acids. V lost 2 bases and J lost 7, with 9 bases in between. The CDR3 sequence: CASSYGGGQPQHF. CDR3 in DNA: TGTGCCAGCAGTTACGGGGGGGGACAGCCCCAGCATTTT.

This clonotype was counted between two and nine times. V gene TRBV20-1 combines with J gene TRBJ2-5; D not resolved. Germline values: CDR1 DFQATT, CDR2 SNEGSKA (reference sequence). V was trimmed by 3 bases and J by 4 bases, leaving 12 bases between them. CDR3 size: 13 residues. DNA of the CDR3: TGCAGTGCTAGCTTAGTTTTCGCAGAGACCCAGTACTTC. It yields the protein CSASLVFAETQYF.

This clonotype has more than one count but fewer than ten. CDR3 protein: CASSLFRLEAFF. As DNA, the CDR3 is TGTGCCAGCAGTTTATTCCGGCTTGAAGCTTTCTTT. The chain uses TRBV28 and TRBJ1-1; D not resolved. The germline V gene encodes CDR1 MDHEN and CDR2 SYDVKM. Trimming removed 1 base from V and 7 bases from J, with 7 bases in between. This CDR3 is built from 12 residues.

This clonotype has more than one count but fewer than ten. The genes are TRBV10-3 and TRBJ2-3; D is uncertain. CDR3 length: 14 amino acids. V was clipped by 0 bases and J by 1 base, with 5 bases between them. CDR1 is ENHRY, CDR2 SYGVKD, per germline. The CDR3 loop reads CAISESVGTDTQYF. CDR3 sequence (DNA): TGTGCCATCAGTGAGTCGGTGGGCACAGATACGCAGTATTTT.

The V and J genes are TRBV29-1 and TRBJ2-1; 9 nucleotides line up with TRBD1. Germline V CDR1 and CDR2: SQVTM, ANQGSEA. Trimming removed 6 bases from V and 4 bases from J; junction bases left unmatched: 7. This CDR3 region has 14 residues. The CDR3 here is CSVKDRGYYNEQFF. Here the CDR3 DNA reads TGCAGCGTGAAAGACAGGGGGTATTACAATGAGCAGTTCTTC.

There are a few counts of this clonotype. The rearrangement links TRBV3-1 to TRBJ2-7; no reliable D call. The CDR3 extends over 15 amino acids. The V and J ends lost 0 bases and 2 bases respectively, with 11 bases between them. Per the germline V gene, CDR1 is LGHDT and CDR2 is YNNKEL (reference sequence). CDR3 sequence reads: CASSQDHGNTYEQYF. For the CDR3, the DNA is TGTGCCAGCAGCCAAGATCACGGCAATACCTACGAGCAGTACTTC.

This clonotype was observed a handful of times. The chain links TRBV7-8 to TRBJ1-1; D gene ambiguous. The V and J ends lost 0 bases and 1 base respectively, with 9 bases between them. This CDR3 comprises 15 residues. CDR1 and CDR2 from the germline V gene are SGHVS and FQNEAQ. CDR3 in amino acids: CASSLAIWRNTEAFF. DNA of the CDR3: TGTGCCAGCAGCTTAGCAATTTGGCGGAACACTGAAGCTTTCTTT.

This clonotype occurred a few times. V and J are TRBV12-3 or TRBV12-4 and TRBJ2-2; TRBD1 is a possible D gene (5 bases). The CDR3 covers 17 residues. Trimming took off 5 bases at V and 1 base at J, with 17 bases between the two ends. The CDR3 loop reads CASSPRLGQGNTGELFF. CDR3 bases: TGTGCCAGCAGTCCCCGCTTAGGGCAGGGGAACACCGGGGAGCTGTTTTTT.